This is a list of T cell receptor beta chains from one sample in a study of cytomegalovirus exposure and HLA in healthy donors. Using immunoSEQ multiplex PCR, the repertoire was profiled, and TCRdb retains in-frame clones only, with some absent. This table holds hundreds of thousands of clones, less than 85% found once. Material: PBMCs. The receptors originated from a woman aged 18-30 years in good health and CMV-seronegative. CDR3s include the opening cysteine and the closing phenylalanine or tryptophan. Fields, in order: clone size, D gene, J gene, V gene, CDR3 DNA, CDR3 protein. The D gene is left open where the match is weak. Some rows mark clone size as missing; the rest say once, few, many or name a class of expanded clone.

abundance: -; d_gene: -; j_gene: TRBJ1-5; v_gene: TRBV4-1; CDR3nt: TGCGCCAGCAGCCATCCAGGGGATAGCAATCAGCCCCAGCATTTT; CDR3aa: CASSHPGDSNQPQHF
abundance: -; d_gene: -; j_gene: TRBJ2-7; v_gene: TRBV19; CDR3nt: TGTGCCAGTAGTCCGGACCTCGGGACCTACGAGCAGTACTTC; CDR3aa: CASSPDLGTYEQYF
abundance: -; d_gene: TRBD1; j_gene: TRBJ2-7; v_gene: TRBV2; CDR3nt: TGTGCCAGCAGCGAGGGACAGGGAAGGGACGAGCAGTACTTC; CDR3aa: CASSEGQGRDEQYF
abundance: -; d_gene: -; j_gene: TRBJ1-1; v_gene: TRBV9; CDR3nt: TGTGCCAGCAGCGTAGCAGGAAACACTGAAGCTTTCTTT; CDR3aa: CASSVAGNTEAFF
abundance: -; d_gene: -; j_gene: TRBJ1-4; v_gene: TRBV30; CDR3nt: TGTGCCTGGAGTATTAAAAGGGAGTATAATGAAAAACTGTTTTTT; CDR3aa: CAWSIKREYNEKLFF
abundance: -; d_gene: -; j_gene: TRBJ2-7; v_gene: TRBV5-1; CDR3nt: TGCGCCAGCTCCCACCCGGGCACAACCTACGAGCAGTACTTC; CDR3aa: CASSHPGTTYEQYF
abundance: -; d_gene: TRBD1; j_gene: TRBJ1-1; v_gene: TRBV5-1; CDR3nt: TGCGCCAGCAGCTACCAGGGGGCTTTGGACAACACTGAAGCTTTCTTT; CDR3aa: CASSYQGALDNTEAFF
abundance: few; d_gene: -; j_gene: TRBJ2-7; v_gene: TRBV5-6; CDR3nt: TGTGCCAGCAGCTGGGGTAGGGGGGCCGAGCAGTACTTC; CDR3aa: CASSWGRGAEQYF
abundance: -; d_gene: -; j_gene: TRBJ1-2; v_gene: TRBV30; CDR3nt: TGTGCCTGGAGGCTGACGGTTCCTTGGGGCTACACCTTC; CDR3aa: CAWRLTVPWGYTF
abundance: -; d_gene: -; j_gene: TRBJ1-3; v_gene: TRBV5-6; CDR3nt: TGTGCCAGCAGCTTGGGACAGGCTGGAAACACCATATATTTT; CDR3aa: CASSLGQAGNTIYF
abundance: once; d_gene: -; j_gene: TRBJ1-4; v_gene: TRBV2; CDR3nt: TGTGCCAGCAGCTCGGACTATAATGAAAAACTGTTTTTT; CDR3aa: CASSSDYNEKLFF
abundance: -; d_gene: -; j_gene: TRBJ1-1; v_gene: TRBV2; CDR3nt: TGTGCCAGCAGCTCACCCCGGACAGAAGAGAACACTGAAGCTTTCTTT; CDR3aa: CASSSPRTEENTEAFF
abundance: -; d_gene: -; j_gene: TRBJ1-5; v_gene: TRBV7-8; CDR3nt: TGTGCCAGCAGCTTATCGTTGAGGACAGCGGGGCAGAGCCAGCCCCAGCATTTT; CDR3aa: CASSLSLRTAGQSQPQHF
abundance: -; d_gene: -; j_gene: TRBJ1-1; v_gene: TRBV5-1; CDR3nt: TGCGCCAGCAGCCTCACGAGGGGTCTGAACACTGAAGCTTTCTTT; CDR3aa: CASSLTRGLNTEAFF
abundance: -; d_gene: -; j_gene: TRBJ2-6; v_gene: TRBV27; CDR3nt: TGTGCCAGCAGTCCGAGGGTAACTGGGGCCAACGTCCTGACTTTC; CDR3aa: CASSPRVTGANVLTF
abundance: few; d_gene: -; j_gene: TRBJ2-7; v_gene: TRBV5-1; CDR3nt: TGCGCCAGCAGCGCCCGGACACAAACCTACGAGCAGTACTTC; CDR3aa: CASSARTQTYEQYF
abundance: few; d_gene: TRBD2; j_gene: TRBJ2-5; v_gene: TRBV6-5; CDR3nt: TGTGCCAGCAGTAGGACTAGCGGGGGGGCAGAGACCCAGTACTTC; CDR3aa: CASSRTSGGAETQYF
abundance: -; d_gene: TRBD1; j_gene: TRBJ2-7; v_gene: TRBV2; CDR3nt: TGTGCCAGCAGTGTTGTGGGACAGGGGGCCTACGAGCAGTACTTC; CDR3aa: CASSVVGQGAYEQYF
abundance: -; d_gene: -; j_gene: TRBJ1-3; v_gene: TRBV29-1; CDR3nt: TGCAGCGTTGAAAGTGGTACTGGAAACACCATATATTTT; CDR3aa: CSVESGTGNTIYF
abundance: -; d_gene: TRBD1; j_gene: TRBJ2-2; v_gene: TRBV4-1; CDR3nt: TGCGCCAGCAGCCAAGATTCCGGATTGACAGGGGTCACAAACACCGGGGAGCTGTTTTTT; CDR3aa: CASSQDSGLTGVTNTGELFF
abundance: few; d_gene: TRBD1; j_gene: TRBJ1-2; v_gene: TRBV28; CDR3nt: TGTGCCAGCAGCCCGACAGGGGGCTTAAACTATGGCTACACCTTC; CDR3aa: CASSPTGGLNYGYTF
abundance: -; d_gene: TRBD1; j_gene: TRBJ1-4; v_gene: TRBV9; CDR3nt: TGTGCCAGCAGCGTAGACGGGACAGGGGTCGGTGAAAAACTGTTTTTT; CDR3aa: CASSVDGTGVGEKLFF
abundance: -; d_gene: -; j_gene: TRBJ1-1; v_gene: TRBV6-6; CDR3nt: TGTGCCAGCAGTTTCCCGGGACAATCACGCCCTGAAGCTTTCTTT; CDR3aa: CASSFPGQSRPEAFF
abundance: -; d_gene: -; j_gene: TRBJ1-1; v_gene: TRBV6-1; CDR3nt: TGTGCCAGCCGACCACCGTCGGGCTCTGAAGCTTTCTTT; CDR3aa: CASRPPSGSEAFF
abundance: -; d_gene: TRBD1; j_gene: TRBJ2-1; v_gene: TRBV27; CDR3nt: TGTGCCAGCAGCCACGACCCAGGGGGAATCTCCGACAATGAGCAGTTCTTC; CDR3aa: CASSHDPGGISDNEQFF
abundance: -; d_gene: -; j_gene: TRBJ1-4; v_gene: TRBV6-1; CDR3nt: TGTGGATCGAAAAGGGTCAATGAAAAACTGTTTTTT; CDR3aa: CGSKRVNEKLFF
abundance: -; d_gene: -; j_gene: TRBJ1-1; v_gene: TRBV4-2; CDR3nt: TGTGCCAGCAGCCGGGAGGCGGGAATGAACACTGAAGCTTTCTTT; CDR3aa: CASSREAGMNTEAFF
abundance: -; d_gene: -; j_gene: TRBJ2-7; v_gene: TRBV13; CDR3nt: TGTGCCAGCAGCCCTTCCCCCTACGAGCAGTACTTC; CDR3aa: CASSPSPYEQYF
abundance: -; d_gene: -; j_gene: TRBJ2-1; v_gene: TRBV5-4; CDR3nt: TGTGCCAGCAGCTTGGGACTTGCCGACTCAACCTACAATGAGCAGTTCTTC; CDR3aa: CASSLGLADSTYNEQFF
abundance: once; d_gene: -; j_gene: TRBJ2-1; v_gene: TRBV4-1; CDR3nt: TGCGCCAGCAGCCAAGATCTTAACAGCTACAATGAGCAGTTCTTC; CDR3aa: CASSQDLNSYNEQFF
abundance: -; d_gene: -; j_gene: TRBJ1-5; v_gene: TRBV30; CDR3nt: TGTGCCTGGGGGGGCCAACCTAGCAATCAGCCCCAGCATTTT; CDR3aa: CAWGGQPSNQPQHF
abundance: -; d_gene: TRBD2; j_gene: TRBJ2-7; v_gene: TRBV2; CDR3nt: TGTGCCAGCACCCCGACTAGCGGGAAGGCGCAGTACTTC; CDR3aa: CASTPTSGKAQYF
abundance: once; d_gene: TRBD1; j_gene: TRBJ2-7; v_gene: TRBV30; CDR3nt: TGTGCCTGGAGTAGACAGGGCTACGAGCAGTACTTC; CDR3aa: CAWSRQGYEQYF
abundance: -; d_gene: TRBD2; j_gene: TRBJ2-7; v_gene: TRBV2; CDR3nt: TGTGCCAGCAGTGTCGGGGGGAGGGCCTACGAGCAGTACTTC; CDR3aa: CASSVGGRAYEQYF
abundance: -; d_gene: -; j_gene: TRBJ1-2; v_gene: TRBV27; CDR3nt: TGTGCCAGCAGTCCGCGGAACCTCTATGGCTACACCTTC; CDR3aa: CASSPRNLYGYTF
abundance: -; d_gene: TRBD2; j_gene: TRBJ2-1; v_gene: TRBV7-2; CDR3nt: TGTGCCAGCAGCCTTAGCGGGGGGATCTACAATGAGCAGTTCTTC; CDR3aa: CASSLSGGIYNEQFF
abundance: -; d_gene: -; j_gene: TRBJ2-7; v_gene: TRBV7-8; CDR3nt: TGTGCCAGCGGACCCGCCGCGGCCGAGCAGTACTTC; CDR3aa: CASGPAAAEQYF
abundance: -; d_gene: TRBD1; j_gene: TRBJ1-1; v_gene: TRBV29-1; CDR3nt: TGCAGCGTTGAAGGGGACAGGGGCAGGCACACTGAAGCTTTCTTT; CDR3aa: CSVEGDRGRHTEAFF
abundance: -; d_gene: -; j_gene: TRBJ2-7; v_gene: TRBV6-5; CDR3nt: TGTGCCAGCAGTTACTCGAGGACAGCTTACGAGCAGTACTTC; CDR3aa: CASSYSRTAYEQYF
abundance: -; d_gene: TRBD2; j_gene: TRBJ2-3; v_gene: TRBV5-1; CDR3nt: TGCGCCAGCAGCCCGGGAGGAGGGACAGATACGCAGTATTTT; CDR3aa: CASSPGGGTDTQYF
abundance: -; d_gene: TRBD1; j_gene: TRBJ1-5; v_gene: TRBV30; CDR3nt: TGTGCCTTCCGGGACAGGGGTTATAGCAATCAGCCCCAGCATTTT; CDR3aa: CAFRDRGYSNQPQHF
abundance: -; d_gene: TRBD2; j_gene: TRBJ2-7; v_gene: TRBV5-4; CDR3nt: TGTGCCAGCAGCTTGGAGCGGGGTCGCACCGAGCAGTACTTC; CDR3aa: CASSLERGRTEQYF
abundance: -; d_gene: -; j_gene: TRBJ1-2; v_gene: TRBV15; CDR3nt: TGTGCCACCAGCAGCTCGGCAGGGGCCAACTATGGCTACACCTTC; CDR3aa: CATSSSAGANYGYTF
abundance: -; d_gene: TRBD1; j_gene: TRBJ1-1; v_gene: TRBV6-6; CDR3nt: TGTGCCAGCAAGACACAGGGGGCAGGGACTGAAGCTTTCTTT; CDR3aa: CASKTQGAGTEAFF
abundance: once; d_gene: -; j_gene: TRBJ1-2; v_gene: TRBV11-2; CDR3nt: TGTGCCAGCAGCTCTTCCGGGACATCCCACTATGGCTACACCTTC; CDR3aa: CASSSSGTSHYGYTF
abundance: -; d_gene: TRBD2; j_gene: TRBJ2-7; v_gene: TRBV28; CDR3nt: TGTGCCAGCAGTCTACTAGCGGGAGGGCTCAACGAGCAGTACTTC; CDR3aa: CASSLLAGGLNEQYF
abundance: -; d_gene: -; j_gene: TRBJ1-2; v_gene: TRBV6-5; CDR3nt: TGTGCCAGCAGTTACCGGCGGGCCGGCGGCTACACCTTC; CDR3aa: CASSYRRAGGYTF
abundance: -; d_gene: TRBD1; j_gene: TRBJ1-1; v_gene: TRBV6-1; CDR3nt: TGTGCCAGCAGTGCAAGTCCGGGACAGGGGGCGCGAACAACTGAAGCTTTCTTT; CDR3aa: CASSASPGQGARTTEAFF
abundance: few; d_gene: TRBD1; j_gene: TRBJ1-4; v_gene: TRBV30; CDR3nt: TGTGCCTCTCTACCGAGGGACAGGGCGTATGGTGGCGAAAAACTGTTTTTT; CDR3aa: CASLPRDRAYGGEKLFF
abundance: -; d_gene: -; j_gene: TRBJ1-5; v_gene: TRBV2; CDR3nt: TGTGCCAGCAGTACAGGACCCGGATATAGCAATCAGCCCCAGCATTTT; CDR3aa: CASSTGPGYSNQPQHF